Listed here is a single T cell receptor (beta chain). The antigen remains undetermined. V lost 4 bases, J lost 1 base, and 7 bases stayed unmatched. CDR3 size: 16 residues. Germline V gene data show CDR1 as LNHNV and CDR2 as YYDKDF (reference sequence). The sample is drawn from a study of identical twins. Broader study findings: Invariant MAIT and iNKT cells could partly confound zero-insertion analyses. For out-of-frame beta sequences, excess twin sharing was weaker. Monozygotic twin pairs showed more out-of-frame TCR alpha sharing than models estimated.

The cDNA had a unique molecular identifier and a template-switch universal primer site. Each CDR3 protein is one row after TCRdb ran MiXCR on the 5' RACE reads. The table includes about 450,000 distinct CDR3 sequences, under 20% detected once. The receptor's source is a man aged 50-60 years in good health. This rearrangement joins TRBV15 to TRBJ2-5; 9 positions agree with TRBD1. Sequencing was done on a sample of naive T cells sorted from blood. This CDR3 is CATSIPGQGIQETQYF. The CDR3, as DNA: TGTGCCACCAGCATACCGGGACAGGGCATCCAAGAGACCCAGTACTTC.